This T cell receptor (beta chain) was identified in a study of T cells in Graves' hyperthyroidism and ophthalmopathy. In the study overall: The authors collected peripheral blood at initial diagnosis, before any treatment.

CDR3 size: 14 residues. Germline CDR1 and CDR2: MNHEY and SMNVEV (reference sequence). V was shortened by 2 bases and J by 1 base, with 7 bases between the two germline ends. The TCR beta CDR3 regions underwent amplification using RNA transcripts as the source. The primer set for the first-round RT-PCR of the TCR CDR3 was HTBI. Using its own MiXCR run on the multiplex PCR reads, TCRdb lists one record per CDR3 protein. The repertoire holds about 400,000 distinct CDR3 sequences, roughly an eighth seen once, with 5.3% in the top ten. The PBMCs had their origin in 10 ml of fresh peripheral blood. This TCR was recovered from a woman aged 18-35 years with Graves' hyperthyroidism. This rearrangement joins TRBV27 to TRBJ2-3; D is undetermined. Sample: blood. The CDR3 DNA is TGTGCCAGCAGTTTAATAGGCGGCACAGATACGCAGTATTTT. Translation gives CASSLIGGTDTQYF.